These 18 T cell receptor beta chains were sequenced from one sample in a study of radiotherapy plus CTLA-4 blockade in lung cancer. Sequencing was performed with immunoSEQ multiplex PCR; in TCRdb, only in-frame clones are kept and a portion is missing. The sample yields some 96,000 clones, just over 85% seen once. The starting material was peripheral blood, obtained from a patient treated with radiotherapy plus ipilimumab. The source of these receptors is a human donor with non-small cell lung cancer that progressed on radiotherapy plus ipilimumab.

The V call is TRBV5-1, the J call TRBJ2-3; 7 bases align to TRBD1. J gave up 6 bases and V 4 bases, and 8 bases lay outside the gene matches. Looked up from germline, CDR1 is SGHRS and CDR2 is YFSETQ. The CDR3 sequence is 14 residues long. The CDR3: CASSALTGTDTQYF. The CDR3, as DNA: TGCGCCAGCAGCGCACTGACAGGGACGGATACGCAGTATTTT.

As concerns this clone: Germline and junction disagree at one end, which may indicate a read error. The chain is built from TRBV7-9 and TRBJ2-7; tentative D call: TRBD2 (6 bases). This CDR3 has 11 residues. The V gene's germline CDR1 is SEHNR and CDR2 FQNEAQ (reference sequence). The CDR3 region is CAGRLGDEQYF. DNA for the CDR3: TGTGCCGGCAGACTAGGGGACGAGCAGTACTTC.

The CDR3 spells CASTPGIYGYTF. As DNA, the CDR3 is TGTGCCAGCACCCCAGGGATCTATGGCTACACCTTC. The chain carries TRBV2 and TRBJ1-2, with D maybe TRBD1 (5 bases). V lost 7 bases and J lost 4, with 10 bases in between. Germline CDR1 reads SNHLY; CDR2 reads FYNNEI. The CDR3 loop spans 12 amino acids.

This rearrangement joins TRBV6-1 to TRBJ2-7; D possibly corresponds to TRBD2 (7 bases). CDR3 length: 18 residues. V shed 4 bases and J shed 6 bases, with 28 bases lying between them. CDR1 and CDR2 from the germline V gene are MNHNS and SASEGT. Written as DNA, the CDR3 is TGTGCCAGCAGTGCCCTAAGGGGGTCCAGCGGGACGACCGGCGAGCAGTACTTC. Amino acid sequence: CASSALRGSSGTTGEQYF.

This clone was counted only a few times. The chain combines TRBV18 with TRBJ1-3; 10 positions match TRBD1. J gave up 0 bases and V 6 bases, and 5 bases lay outside the gene matches. The CDR3 runs 16 residues. The V gene's germline CDR1 is KGHSH and CDR2 LQKENI. CDR3 coding DNA: TGTGCCAGCTCGTCTGGGACAGGGGCCTCTGGAAACACCATATATTTT. This gives the protein CASSSGTGASGNTIYF.

This chain connects TRBV4-1 to TRBJ1-3, with 10 bases lining up with TRBD1. Looked up from germline, CDR1 is MGHRA and CDR2 is YSYEKL. The V and J ends lost 4 bases and 5 bases, in that order; junction bases with no gene match: 8. This CDR3 comprises 16 residues. CDR3 nucleotide sequence: TGCGCCAGCAGCCTGGCGACAGGGGGCGGAAGAAACACCATATATTTT. Encoded protein: CASSLATGGGRNTIYF.

The chain has TRBV11-2 and TRBJ2-1, with a possible D match to TRBD2 (6 bases). The CDR3 has 13 amino acids. Germline CDR1 and CDR2: SGHAT and FQNNGV. The ends were cut back, 6 bases at V and 10 bases at J, with 16 bases in the middle. The CDR3 nucleotides read TGTGCCAGCAGTAATCGCCCCGGAGGGGAGCAGTTCTTC. Its translation is CASSNRPGGEQFF.

The gene calls are TRBV18 and TRBJ2-7; 7 nucleotides match TRBD2. The CDR3 is 13 residues long. Germline-derived CDR1 and CDR2 are KGHSH and LQKENI. J lost 5 bases, V lost 2 bases, and 3 bases had no gene match. CDR3 sequence reads: CASSPSGANEQYF. CDR3 DNA: TGTGCCAGCTCACCAAGCGGGGCAAACGAGCAGTACTTC.

The V call is TRBV27, the J call TRBJ2-7, with D uncertain. The length of the CDR3 is 11 residues. Germline V lookup: CDR1 MNHEY, CDR2 SMNVEV (reference sequence). Trimming shortened V by 6 bases and J by 5 bases, and 8 bases separated the two germline ends. This CDR3 is CASSLGDEQYF. Here the CDR3 DNA reads TGTGCCAGCAGCCTCGGAGACGAGCAGTACTTC.

J is TRBJ1-1 and V is TRBV5-1, with D possibly being TRBD1 (5 bases). The CDR3 is 16 residues long. Germline assignment: CDR1 SGHRS and CDR2 YFSETQ. V was trimmed by 4 bases and J by 0 bases, leaving 16 bases between them. DNA of the CDR3: TGCGCCAGCAGCGCATCAGGGAGTTGGATGAACACTGAAGCTTTCTTT. Residues: CASSASGSWMNTEAFF.

The chain is built from TRBV15 and TRBJ2-5; 10 bases agree with TRBD1. This CDR3 region has 16 residues. The germline CDR1 and CDR2 sequences are LNHNV and YYDKDF (reference sequence). V shed 1 base, J shed 6 bases, and the junction held 8 bases outside the gene matches. The CDR3 loop is CATSRVGTGEMKTQYF. The CDR3 nucleotides are TGTGCCACCAGCAGAGTGGGGACAGGGGAGATGAAGACCCAGTACTTC.

This clone was counted only a few times. This chain joins TRBV7-9 and TRBJ1-2, with a weak D call TRBD1 (5 bases). The CDR3 spans 12 residues. Trimming removed 1 base at V and 6 bases at J, with 6 bases between. Germline V CDR1 and CDR2: SEHNR, FQNEAQ (reference sequence). DNA for the CDR3: TGTGCCAGCAGCTTAGAGGGGAATGGCTACACCTTC. Translation: CASSLEGNGYTF.

The chain combines TRBV7-9 with TRBJ2-2; TRBD1 matches at 9 bases. This CDR3 region has 17 residues. The V and J ends lost 4 bases and 0 bases, in that order; junction bases with no gene match: 6. CDR1 and CDR2 from the germline V gene are SEHNR and FQNEAQ (reference sequence). The CDR3 DNA reads TGTGCCAGCAGCTCTCAGGGACAGGGTGCGAACACCGGGGAGCTGTTTTTT. Protein sequence: CASSSQGQGANTGELFF.

The J gene is TRBJ2-7, the V gene TRBV27; 14 nucleotides line up with TRBD2. This CDR3 contains 16 residues. Trimming cost V 3 bases and J 6 bases; bases outside gene matches: 7. Germline V lookup: CDR1 MNHEY, CDR2 SMNVEV (reference sequence). The CDR3 bases are TGTGCCAGCAGTTTCGTACCGGGACTAGCGGGAGTCGAGCAGTACTTC. Encoded protein: CASSFVPGLAGVEQYF.

The genes are TRBV28 and TRBJ2-7; D is undetermined. Germline CDR1 reads MDHEN; CDR2 reads SYDVKM. V shed 1 base and J shed 3 bases, with 1 base lying between them. This CDR3 contains 11 residues. DNA for the CDR3: TGTGCCAGCAGTTTATTCTACGAGCAGTACTTC. Translating it yields CASSLFYEQYF.

This chain uses TRBV18 with TRBJ1-5; a weak D match, TRBD1 (6 bases). Germline assignment: CDR1 KGHSH and CDR2 LQKENI. The CDR3 is made up of 18 amino acids. V was clipped by 2 bases and J by 4 bases, with 21 bases between them. CDR3 bases: TGTGCCAGCTCACCATCTGTCTCCGGGACACGGAAAAATCAGCCCCAGCATTTT. Translating it yields CASSPSVSGTRKNQPQHF. The complete variable domain, with remaining parts taken from reference TRBV18 and TRBJ1-5, reads NAGVMQNPRHLVRRRGQEARLRCSPMKGHSHVYWYRQLPEEGLKFMVYLQKENIIDESGMPKERFSAEFPKEGPSILRIQQVVRGDSAAYFCASSPSVSGTRKNQPQHFGDGTRLSIL.

This clone was seen once. The chain couples TRBV7-9 to TRBJ2-7, with D possibly TRBD2 on 6 matching bases. Trimming took 8 bases from V and 1 from J, leaving 18 bases between them. The CDR3 length is 15 residues. Germline CDR1 SEHNR, CDR2 FQNEAQ (reference sequence). The CDR3 nucleotides read TGTGCCAGCTCCGACGGAGGGAGAGCGTCCTACGAGCAGTACTTC. Translation gives CASSDGGRASYEQYF.

The V and J genes are TRBV6-4 and TRBJ2-1; D is possibly TRBD2 (5 bases). V was pared by 3 bases and J by 6 bases, with 9 bases between. The CDR3 consists of 13 residues. Germline V gene sequence: CDR1 MRHNA, CDR2 SNTAGT. CDR3 protein: CASSELVGNEQFF. In DNA form, the CDR3 reads TGTGCCAGCAGTGAACTAGTTGGCAATGAGCAGTTCTTC.